This T cell receptor (beta chain) was found in a study of T cells after yellow fever vaccination. The TCR cDNA carried a universal primer site and UMIs from 5'RACE template switching. TCRdb analysed the 5' RACE reads with MiXCR anew, one entry per CDR3 protein. The sample lists around 140,000 distinct CDR3 sequences, 5% to 7.5% seen once, with approximately 0.59% in the top ten. Of note for this clonotype: A read error may be the cause here, since a much bigger clone is one base away.

The CDR3 consists of 12 residues. Germline V lookup: CDR1 MNHNS, CDR2 SASEGT. The rearrangement joins TRBV6-1 to TRBJ2-1; D remains unclear. The source of this sequence is a man aged 25-45 years who received the YFV17D yellow fever vaccine. Sequences were derived from CD4+ T cells sorted from PBMCs, sampled 10 days after the yellow fever booster vaccination. The CDR3 sequence: CASIKSDNKQFF. DNA of the CDR3: TGTGCCAGCATCAAGTCAGACAATAAGCAGTTCTTC.